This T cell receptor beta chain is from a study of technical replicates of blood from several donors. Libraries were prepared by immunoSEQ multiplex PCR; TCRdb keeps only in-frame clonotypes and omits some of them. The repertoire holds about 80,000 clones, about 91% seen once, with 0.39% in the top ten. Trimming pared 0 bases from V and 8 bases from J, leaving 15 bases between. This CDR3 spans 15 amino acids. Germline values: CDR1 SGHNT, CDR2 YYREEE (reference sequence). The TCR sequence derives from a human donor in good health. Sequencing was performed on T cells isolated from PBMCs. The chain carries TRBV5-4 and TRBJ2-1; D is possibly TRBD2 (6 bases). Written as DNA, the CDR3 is TGTGCCAGCAGCTTGGGATCGGCGGGAATGGATGAGCAGTTCTTC. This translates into CASSLGSAGMDEQFF. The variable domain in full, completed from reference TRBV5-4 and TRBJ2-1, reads ETGVTQSPTHLIKTRGQQVTLRCSSQSGHNTVSWYQQALGQGPQFIFQYYREEENGRGNFPPRFSGLQFPNYSSELNVNALELDDSALYLCASSLGSAGMDEQFFGPGTRLTVL.